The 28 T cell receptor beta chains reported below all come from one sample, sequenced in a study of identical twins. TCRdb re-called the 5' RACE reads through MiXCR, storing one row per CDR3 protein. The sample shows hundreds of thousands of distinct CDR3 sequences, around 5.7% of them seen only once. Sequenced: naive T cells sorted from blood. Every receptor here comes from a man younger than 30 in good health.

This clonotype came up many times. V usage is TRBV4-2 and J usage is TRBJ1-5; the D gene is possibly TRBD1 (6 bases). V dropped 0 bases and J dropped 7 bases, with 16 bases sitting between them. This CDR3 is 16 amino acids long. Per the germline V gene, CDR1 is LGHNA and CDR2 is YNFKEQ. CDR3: CASSQDVGGQIQPQHF. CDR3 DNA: TGTGCCAGCAGCCAAGATGTGGGTGGACAGATACAGCCCCAGCATTTT.

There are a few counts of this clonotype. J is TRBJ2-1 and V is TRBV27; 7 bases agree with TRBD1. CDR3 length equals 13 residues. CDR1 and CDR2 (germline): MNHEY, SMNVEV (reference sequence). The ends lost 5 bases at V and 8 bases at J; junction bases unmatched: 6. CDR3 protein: CASSTTGWDEQFF. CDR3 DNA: TGTGCCAGCAGTACGACAGGGTGGGATGAGCAGTTCTTC.

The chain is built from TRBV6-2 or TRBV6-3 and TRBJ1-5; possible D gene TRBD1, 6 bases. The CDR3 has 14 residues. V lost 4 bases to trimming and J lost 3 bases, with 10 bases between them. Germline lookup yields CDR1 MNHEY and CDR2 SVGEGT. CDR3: CASSSGTLNQPQHF. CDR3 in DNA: TGTGCCAGCAGTTCCGGGACACTCAATCAGCCCCAGCATTTT.

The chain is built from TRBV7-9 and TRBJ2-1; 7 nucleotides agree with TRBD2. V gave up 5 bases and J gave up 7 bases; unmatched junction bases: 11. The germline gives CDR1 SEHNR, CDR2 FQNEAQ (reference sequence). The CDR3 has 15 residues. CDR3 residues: CASSLPGLAVNEQFF. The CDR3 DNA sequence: TGTGCCAGCAGCCTCCCCGGGCTAGCGGTAAATGAGCAGTTCTTC.

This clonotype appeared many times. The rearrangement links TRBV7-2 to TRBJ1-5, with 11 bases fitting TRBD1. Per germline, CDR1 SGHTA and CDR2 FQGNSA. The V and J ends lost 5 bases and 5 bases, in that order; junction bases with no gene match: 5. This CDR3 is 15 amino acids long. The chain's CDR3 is CASSREGQGDQPQHF. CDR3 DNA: TGTGCCAGCAGCCGGGAGGGACAGGGGGATCAGCCCCAGCATTTT.

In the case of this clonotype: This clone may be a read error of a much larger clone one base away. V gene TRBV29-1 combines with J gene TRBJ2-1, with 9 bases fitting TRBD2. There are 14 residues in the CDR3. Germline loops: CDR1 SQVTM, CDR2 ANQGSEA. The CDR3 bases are TGCAGCGTTTATCCGGGACTAGCTGACAATAAGCAGTTCTTC. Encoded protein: CSVYPGLADNKQFF.

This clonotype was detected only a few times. The CDR3: CASSFVGGAQKAFF. The CDR3 coding sequence is TGTGCCAGCAGTTTTGTCGGAGGGGCACAGAAAGCTTTCTTT. The rearrangement joins TRBV27 to TRBJ1-1, with D tentatively TRBD1 (5 bases). The CDR3 has 14 amino acids. The germline V gene encodes CDR1 MNHEY and CDR2 SMNVEV (reference sequence). V shed 3 bases and J shed 9 bases, with 17 bases lying between them.

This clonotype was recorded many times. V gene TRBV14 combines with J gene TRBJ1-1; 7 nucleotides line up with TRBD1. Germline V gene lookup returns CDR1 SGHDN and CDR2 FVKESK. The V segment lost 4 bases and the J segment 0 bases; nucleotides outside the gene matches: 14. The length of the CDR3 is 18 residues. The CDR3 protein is CASSLGTDRGSLNTEAFF. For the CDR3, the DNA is TGTGCCAGCAGCCTCGGGACAGATCGCGGAAGCTTGAACACTGAAGCTTTCTTT. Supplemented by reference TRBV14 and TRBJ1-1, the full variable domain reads EAGVTQFPSHSVIEKGQTVTLRCDPISGHDNLYWYRRVMGKEIKFLLHFVKESKQDESGMPNNRFLAERTGGTYSTLKVQPAELEDSGVYFCASSLGTDRGSLNTEAFFGQGTRLTVV.

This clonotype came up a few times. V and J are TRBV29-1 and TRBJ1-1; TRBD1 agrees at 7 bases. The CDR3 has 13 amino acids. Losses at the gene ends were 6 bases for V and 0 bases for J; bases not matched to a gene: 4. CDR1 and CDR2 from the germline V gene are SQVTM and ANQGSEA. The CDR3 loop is CSVKGTVNTEAFF. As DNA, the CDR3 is TGCAGCGTAAAGGGGACAGTGAACACTGAAGCTTTCTTT.

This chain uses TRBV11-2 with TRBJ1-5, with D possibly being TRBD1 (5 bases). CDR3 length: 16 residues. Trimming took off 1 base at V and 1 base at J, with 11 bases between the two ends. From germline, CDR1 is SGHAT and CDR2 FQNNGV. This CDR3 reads CASSLVQGFSNQPQHF. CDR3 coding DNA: TGTGCCAGCAGCTTAGTCCAGGGATTCAGCAATCAGCCCCAGCATTTT.

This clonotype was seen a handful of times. The CDR3 region is CASSLTGQGGITGELFF. Written as DNA, the CDR3 is TGTGCCAGCAGCCTCACCGGGCAGGGGGGAATAACCGGGGAGCTGTTTTTT. The chain couples TRBV9 to TRBJ2-2; D is possibly TRBD1 (7 bases). Germline V gene data show CDR1 as SGDLS and CDR2 as YYNGEE. This CDR3 spans 17 amino acids. V was pared by 4 bases and J by 5 bases, with 21 bases between.

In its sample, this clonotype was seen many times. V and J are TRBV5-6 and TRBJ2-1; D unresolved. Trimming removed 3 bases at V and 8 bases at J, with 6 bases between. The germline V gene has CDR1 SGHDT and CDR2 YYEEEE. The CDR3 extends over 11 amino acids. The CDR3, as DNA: TGTGCCAGCAGCTCTACGCATGAGCAGTTCTTC. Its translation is CASSSTHEQFF. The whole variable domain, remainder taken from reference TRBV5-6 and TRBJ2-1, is DAGVTQSPTHLIKTRGQQVTLRCSPKSGHDTVSWYQQALGQGPQFIFQYYEEEERQRGNFPDRFSGHQFPNYSSELNVNALLLGDSALYLCASSSTHEQFFGPGTRLTVL.

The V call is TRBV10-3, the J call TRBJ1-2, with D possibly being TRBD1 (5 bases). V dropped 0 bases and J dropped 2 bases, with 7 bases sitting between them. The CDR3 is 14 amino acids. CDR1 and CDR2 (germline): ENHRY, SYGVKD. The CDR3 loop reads CAISESSGNYGYTF. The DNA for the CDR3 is TGTGCCATCAGTGAGTCGTCAGGGAACTATGGCTACACCTTC.

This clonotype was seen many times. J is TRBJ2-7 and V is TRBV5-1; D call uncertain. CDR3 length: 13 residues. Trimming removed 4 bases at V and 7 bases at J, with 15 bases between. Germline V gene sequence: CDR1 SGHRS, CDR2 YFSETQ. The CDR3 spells CASSRTYLGEQYF. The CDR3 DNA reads TGCGCCAGCAGCCGTACGTACCTCGGAGAGCAGTACTTC.

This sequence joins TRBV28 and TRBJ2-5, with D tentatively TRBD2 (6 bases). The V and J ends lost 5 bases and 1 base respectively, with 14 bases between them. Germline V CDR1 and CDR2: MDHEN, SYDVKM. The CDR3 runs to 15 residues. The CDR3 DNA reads TGTGCCAGCAGTCCGAGCGGGCACATCCAAGAGACCCAGTACTTC. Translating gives CASSPSGHIQETQYF.

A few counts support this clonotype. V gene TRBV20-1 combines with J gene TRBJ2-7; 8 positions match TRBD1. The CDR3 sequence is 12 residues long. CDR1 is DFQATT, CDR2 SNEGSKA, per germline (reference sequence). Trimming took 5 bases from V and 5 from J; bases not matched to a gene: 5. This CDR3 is CSADRGHDEQYF. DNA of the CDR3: TGCAGTGCTGACAGGGGTCACGACGAGCAGTACTTC.

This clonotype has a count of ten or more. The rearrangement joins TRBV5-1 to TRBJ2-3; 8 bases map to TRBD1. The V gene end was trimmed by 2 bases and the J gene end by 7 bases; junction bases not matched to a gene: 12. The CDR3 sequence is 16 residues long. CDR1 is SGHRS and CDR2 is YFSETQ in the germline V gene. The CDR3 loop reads CASSFEPGGWENTQYF. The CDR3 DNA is TGCGCCAGCAGCTTCGAGCCAGGGGGCTGGGAGAATACGCAGTATTTT. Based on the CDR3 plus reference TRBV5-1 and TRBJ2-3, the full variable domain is KAGVTQTPRYLIKTRGQQVTLSCSPISGHRSVSWYQQTPGQGLQFLFEYFSETQRNKGNFPGRFSGRQFSNSRSEMNVSTLELGDSALYLCASSFEPGGWENTQYFGPGTRLTVL.

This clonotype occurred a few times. CDR3 sequence (DNA): TGTGCCAGCAGCTTAGGACAGGGGCCCTTAGATACGCAGTATTTT. Protein sequence: CASSLGQGPLDTQYF. This sequence joins TRBV11-2 and TRBJ2-3; 8 bases are a match to TRBD1. CDR1 SGHAT and CDR2 FQNNGV come from the germline V gene. The J segment lost 5 bases and the V segment lost 1 base, leaving 5 bases of the junction unmatched. The CDR3 covers 15 residues.

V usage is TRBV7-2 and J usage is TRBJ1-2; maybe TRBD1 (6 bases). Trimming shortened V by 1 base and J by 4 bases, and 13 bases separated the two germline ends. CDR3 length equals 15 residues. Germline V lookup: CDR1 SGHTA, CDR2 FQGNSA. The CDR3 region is CASSLGRQATYGYTF. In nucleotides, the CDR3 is TGTGCCAGCAGCTTAGGCAGACAGGCGACCTATGGCTACACCTTC.

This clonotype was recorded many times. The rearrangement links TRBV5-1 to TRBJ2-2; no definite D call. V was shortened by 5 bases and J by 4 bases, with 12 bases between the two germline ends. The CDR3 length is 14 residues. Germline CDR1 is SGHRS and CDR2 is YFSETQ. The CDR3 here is CASRWAPGTGELFF. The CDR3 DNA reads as TGCGCCAGCAGATGGGCCCCGGGCACCGGGGAGCTGTTTTTT. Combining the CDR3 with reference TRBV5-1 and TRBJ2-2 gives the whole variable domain KAGVTQTPRYLIKTRGQQVTLSCSPISGHRSVSWYQQTPGQGLQFLFEYFSETQRNKGNFPGRFSGRQFSNSRSEMNVSTLELGDSALYLCASRWAPGTGELFFGEGSRLTVL.

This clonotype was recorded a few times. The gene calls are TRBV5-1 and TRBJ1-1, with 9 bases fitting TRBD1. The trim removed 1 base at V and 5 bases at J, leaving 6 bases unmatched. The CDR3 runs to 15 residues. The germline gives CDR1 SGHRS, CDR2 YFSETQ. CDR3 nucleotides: TGCGCCAGCAGCTTGCTAGGACAGGGGCCTACTGAAGCTTTCTTT. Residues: CASSLLGQGPTEAFF. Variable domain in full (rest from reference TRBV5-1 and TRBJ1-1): KAGVTQTPRYLIKTRGQQVTLSCSPISGHRSVSWYQQTPGQGLQFLFEYFSETQRNKGNFPGRFSGRQFSNSRSEMNVSTLELGDSALYLCASSLLGQGPTEAFFGQGTRLTVV.

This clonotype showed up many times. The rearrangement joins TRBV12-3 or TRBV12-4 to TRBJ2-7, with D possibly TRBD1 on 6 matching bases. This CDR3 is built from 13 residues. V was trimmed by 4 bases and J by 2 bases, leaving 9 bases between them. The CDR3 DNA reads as TGTGCCAGCAGTTCGGGACAAACCTACGAGCAGTACGTC. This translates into CASSSGQTYEQYV.

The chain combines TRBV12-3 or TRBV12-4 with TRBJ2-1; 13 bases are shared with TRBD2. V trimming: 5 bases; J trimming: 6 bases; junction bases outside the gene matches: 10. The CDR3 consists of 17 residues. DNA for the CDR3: TGTGCCAGCAGTACGCGGGAACTAGCGGGGGGGGGCAATGAGCAGTTCTTC. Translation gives CASSTRELAGGGNEQFF.

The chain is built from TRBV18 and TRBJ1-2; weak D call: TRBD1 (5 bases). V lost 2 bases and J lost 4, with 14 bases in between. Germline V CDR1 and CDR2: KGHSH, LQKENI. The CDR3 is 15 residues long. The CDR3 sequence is CASSPGATSLYGYTF. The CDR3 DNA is TGTGCCAGCTCACCAGGGGCAACCTCGCTCTATGGCTACACCTTC.

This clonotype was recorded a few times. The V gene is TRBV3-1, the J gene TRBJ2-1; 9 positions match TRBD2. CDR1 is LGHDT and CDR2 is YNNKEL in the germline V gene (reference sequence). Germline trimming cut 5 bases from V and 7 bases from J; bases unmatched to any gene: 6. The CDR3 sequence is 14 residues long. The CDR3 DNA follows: TGTGCCAGCAGCGCAGCGGGAGGATGGAATGAGCAGTTCTTC. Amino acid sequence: CASSAAGGWNEQFF.

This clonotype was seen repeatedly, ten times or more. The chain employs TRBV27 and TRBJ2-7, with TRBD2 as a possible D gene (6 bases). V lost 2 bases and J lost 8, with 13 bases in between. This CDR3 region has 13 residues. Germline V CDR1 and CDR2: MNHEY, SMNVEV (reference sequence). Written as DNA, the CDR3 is TGTGCCAGCAGTTTAGTAGGAGGGGTGCAGCAGTACTTC. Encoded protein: CASSLVGGVQQYF.

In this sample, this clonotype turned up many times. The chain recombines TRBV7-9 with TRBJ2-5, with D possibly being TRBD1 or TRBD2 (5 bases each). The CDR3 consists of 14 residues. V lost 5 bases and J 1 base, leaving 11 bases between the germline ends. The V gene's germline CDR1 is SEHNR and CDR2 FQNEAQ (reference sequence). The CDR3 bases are TGTGCCAGCAGCCCCCCTGGGGGCCAAGAGACCCAGTACTTC. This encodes CASSPPGGQETQYF.

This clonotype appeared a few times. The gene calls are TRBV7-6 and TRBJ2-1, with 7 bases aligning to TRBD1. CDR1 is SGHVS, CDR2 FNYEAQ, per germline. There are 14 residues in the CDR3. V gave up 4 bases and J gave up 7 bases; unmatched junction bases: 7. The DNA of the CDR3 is TGTGCCAGCAGCTCCCTCAGGGGGAAAAATGAGCAGTTCTTC. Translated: CASSSLRGKNEQFF.